The 28 T cell receptor beta chains presented below share a single source sample, sequenced in a study of spatial heterogeneity in lung cancer. For these receptors, no antigen is known. Study-wide points: One measure, the expanded intratumoral alpha and beta TCR count, tracked tumor mutation counts.

TCRdb processed the 5' RACE reads anew with MiXCR; each CDR3 protein has one entry. The sample lists about 24,000 distinct CDR3 sequences, more than 8% seen once, with approximately 7.5% in the top ten. Sample time point: sample taken at primary tumor resection. Material: lung tumor tissue, obtained at surgery. These TCRs come from a male donor with early-stage non-small cell lung cancer.

This clonotype was counted ten times or more. The chain combines TRBV29-1 with TRBJ2-3; 11 bases agree with TRBD1. Germline loops: CDR1 SQVTM, CDR2 ANQGSEA. The CDR3 has 15 amino acids. The ends lost 7 bases at V and 3 bases at J; junction bases unmatched: 9. Here the CDR3 reads CSAIRTGGKTDTQYF. The DNA for the CDR3 is TGCAGCGCTATACGGACAGGGGGCAAAACAGATACGCAGTATTTT.

This clonotype showed up many times. The V and J genes are TRBV14 and TRBJ1-2; 7 bases are shared with TRBD1. With V trimmed by 5 bases and J by 3 bases, 3 bases remained unmatched. The CDR3 totals 13 residues. Germline CDR1 reads SGHDN; CDR2 reads FVKESK. The CDR3 loop is CASSTDRDYGYTF. Here the CDR3 DNA reads TGTGCCAGCAGCACAGACAGGGACTATGGCTACACCTTC.

This clonotype was found many times. The chain combines TRBV20-1 with TRBJ2-3; D possibly corresponds to TRBD2 (6 bases). The germline V gene encodes CDR1 DFQATT and CDR2 SNEGSKA (reference sequence). The germline V and J ends were trimmed by 3 bases and 4 bases, with 11 bases remaining between them. The CDR3 spans 13 residues. CDR3 sequence (DNA): TGCAGTGCTAGTGGAGGGAATGCAGATACGCAGTATTTT. Protein: CSASGGNADTQYF.

This clonotype was seen a few times. The chain is built from TRBV28 and TRBJ2-3, with 7 bases aligning to TRBD1. Germline V lookup: CDR1 MDHEN, CDR2 SYDVKM. The CDR3 covers 16 residues. V lost 3 bases, J lost 7 bases, and 13 bases stayed unmatched. The CDR3 nucleotides are TGTGCCAGCAGTTTCTACAGGGGACAAATGGGAAATACGCAGTATTTT. It encodes CASSFYRGQMGNTQYF. The full variable domain, its missing parts supplied by reference TRBV28 and TRBJ2-3, is DVKVTQSSRYLVKRTGEKVFLECVQDMDHENMFWYRQDPGLGLRLIYFSYDVKMKEKGDIPEGYSVSREKKERFSLILESASTNQTSMYLCASSFYRGQMGNTQYFGPGTRLTVL.

At least ten counts were recorded for this clonotype. The rearrangement uses TRBV2 and TRBJ1-2; perhaps TRBD1 as D (5 bases). V shed 7 bases and J shed 2 bases, with 14 bases lying between them. CDR3 length: 14 amino acids. CDR1 and CDR2 from the germline V gene are SNHLY and FYNNEI. The CDR3 spells CASIYRTRNYGYTF. CDR3 sequence (DNA): TGTGCCAGCATTTACAGGACTCGGAACTATGGCTACACCTTC.

This clonotype turned up a few times. In DNA form, the CDR3 reads TGTGCCAGCAGCCAAGGGTCGGGTACGCAGTATTTT. Its translation is CASSQGSGTQYF. V and J are TRBV4-2 and TRBJ2-3; D remains unclear. CDR3 size: 12 residues. V was pared by 1 base and J by 8 bases, with 7 bases between. Germline V gives CDR1 LGHNA, CDR2 YNFKEQ.

This clonotype was counted many times. V gene TRBV7-2 combines with J gene TRBJ1-1; tentatively, D is TRBD1 (6 bases). The V and J ends lost 5 bases and 0 bases respectively, with 10 bases between them. The CDR3 has 14 amino acids. Germline assignment: CDR1 SGHTA and CDR2 FQGNSA. The CDR3 protein is CASSPGQVNTEAFF. Here the CDR3 DNA reads TGTGCCAGCAGCCCGGGACAAGTGAACACTGAAGCTTTCTTT. Looking up the rest from reference TRBV7-2 and TRBJ1-1 gives the full variable domain: GAGVSQSPSNKVTEKGKDVELRCDPISGHTALYWYRQSLGQGLEFLIYFQGNSAPDKSGLPSDRFSAERTGGSVSTLTIQRTQQEDSAVYLCASSPGQVNTEAFFGQGTRLTVV.

The chain recombines TRBV27 with TRBJ2-5, with 7 nucleotides matching TRBD2. The CDR3 sequence is 15 residues long. V lost 6 bases, J lost 4 bases, and 11 bases stayed unmatched. Germline assignment: CDR1 MNHEY and CDR2 SMNVEV (reference sequence). Here the CDR3 reads CASSRGGEGGETQYF. CDR3 sequence (DNA): TGTGCCAGCAGCCGTGGGGGGGAGGGAGGAGAGACCCAGTACTTC.

The chain links TRBV18 to TRBJ2-5, with 7 bases aligning to TRBD1. Looked up from germline, CDR1 is KGHSH and CDR2 is LQKENI. Losses at the gene ends were 4 bases for V and 4 bases for J; bases not matched to a gene: 3. The CDR3 has 13 residues. The CDR3 sequence: CASSLRQGETQYF. In DNA form, the CDR3 reads TGTGCCAGCTCACTCCGACAGGGAGAGACCCAGTACTTC.

This clonotype was picked up a small number of times. This chain joins TRBV24-1 and TRBJ2-3; the D is unclear. V lost 8 bases, J lost 2 bases, and 10 bases lay in between. CDR1 and CDR2 from the germline V gene are KGHDR and SFDVKD. CDR3 length equals 13 residues. CDR3 loop: CATTQSNTDTQYF. DNA of the CDR3: TGTGCCACCACTCAATCCAACACAGATACGCAGTATTTT.

Here the CDR3 DNA reads TGCGCCAGCAGTCAATCGACAGGGGCGGAGGAAAAACTGTTTTTT. It is translated as CASSQSTGAEEKLFF. The chain uses TRBV23-1 and TRBJ1-4, with 8 bases matching TRBD1. TRBV23-1 is an ORF; its function is uncertain. CDR3 length: 15 amino acids. J lost 8 bases, V lost 0 bases, and 5 bases had no gene match.

This clonotype showed up many times. The CDR3 nucleotides read TGTGCCAGCAGTTGGGTCCGCTACAATGAGCAGTTCTTC. Protein product: CASSWVRYNEQFF. The rearrangement links TRBV6-2 or TRBV6-3 to TRBJ2-1; no clear D gene. Per the germline V gene, CDR1 is MNHEY and CDR2 is SVGEGT. The V gene lost 4 bases and the J gene lost 3 bases, with 7 bases spanning the gap. The length of the CDR3 is 13 residues.

The chain combines TRBV7-2 with TRBJ2-3; D unresolved. The germline V gene encodes CDR1 SGHTA and CDR2 FQGNSA. The CDR3 runs to 11 residues. The V end lost 5 bases, the J end lost 4 bases, and 4 bases lay between the germline ends. The CDR3 is CASSVADTQYF. In DNA form, the CDR3 reads TGTGCCAGCAGCGTTGCAGATACGCAGTATTTT.

This clonotype has at least ten counts. The chain combines TRBV2 with TRBJ2-7; no reliable D call. Trimming stripped 6 bases from V and 5 bases from J, with 14 bases between. CDR1 and CDR2 from the germline V gene are SNHLY and FYNNEI. This CDR3 region has 13 residues. The CDR3 sequence: CASSKYLANEQYF. The CDR3 coding sequence is TGTGCCAGCAGCAAATACCTTGCTAACGAGCAGTACTTC.

This clonotype was detected ten times or more. This chain connects TRBV11-1 to TRBJ2-5; D gene unclear. Germline V gene lookup returns CDR1 SGHAT and CDR2 FQDESV (reference sequence). Trimming took off 3 bases at V and 7 bases at J, with 12 bases between the two ends. The length of the CDR3 is 13 residues. The CDR3 DNA reads as TGTGCCAGCAGCTTTGCGGCTTTGGGGACCCAGTACTTC. It yields the protein CASSFAALGTQYF. Based on the CDR3 plus reference TRBV11-1 and TRBJ2-5, the full variable domain is EAEVAQSPRYKITEKSQAVAFWCDPISGHATLYWYRQILGQGPELLVQFQDESVVDDSQLPKDRFSAERLKGVDSTLKIQPAELGDSAMYLCASSFAALGTQYFGPGTRLLVL.

This clonotype was seen at least ten times. The rearrangement joins TRBV4-3 to TRBJ1-2, with D possibly TRBD1 on 6 matching bases. This CDR3 comprises 16 residues. Germline V gives CDR1 LGHNA, CDR2 YSLEER. V lost 3 bases to trimming and J lost 4 bases, with 18 bases between them. CDR3 sequence: CASSQDRWGQFYGYTF. The CDR3 DNA follows: TGCGCCAGCAGCCAGGATCGGTGGGGGCAGTTCTATGGCTACACCTTC.

This clonotype was seen repeatedly, ten times or more. This rearrangement joins TRBV28 to TRBJ2-3; 7 bases match TRBD2. The V and J ends lost 4 bases and 0 bases, in that order; junction bases with no gene match: 7. Germline CDR1 is MDHEN and CDR2 is SYDVKM. This CDR3 contains 16 residues. The CDR3 bases are TGTGCCAGCAGTTCATCCAGCGGGGTTAGCACAGATACGCAGTATTTT. Its translation is CASSSSSGVSTDTQYF.

This clonotype was counted many times. The chain carries TRBV6-5 and TRBJ2-7, with D tentatively TRBD1 or TRBD2 (5 bases each). This CDR3 has 11 amino acids. Germline V lookup: CDR1 MNHEY, CDR2 SVGAGI. The V end was cut by 5 bases, the J end by 6 bases, with 8 bases between. CDR3 protein: CASSQRGEQYF. DNA of the CDR3: TGTGCCAGCAGTCAGAGGGGCGAGCAGTACTTC.

By share, this clonotype counts as medium-sized. The chain carries TRBV28 and TRBJ1-5, with D hard to call. V gave up 5 bases and J gave up 2 bases, with 7 bases separating them. There are 13 residues in the CDR3. Per germline, CDR1 MDHEN and CDR2 SYDVKM. In DNA, the CDR3 is TGTGCCAGCAGTCCAGTCGGCAATCAGCCCCAGCATTTT. It specifies CASSPVGNQPQHF.

This clonotype was recorded only once. The chain carries TRBV7-9 and TRBJ2-3; 7 bases are a match to TRBD1. V shed 1 base and J 2 bases; nucleotides not matched to a gene: 6. The CDR3 sequence is 16 residues long. From germline, CDR1 is SEHNR and CDR2 FQNEAQ (reference sequence). This CDR3 is CASSLGTGKVTDTQYF. CDR3 sequence (DNA): TGTGCCAGCAGCTTAGGGACAGGAAAAGTCACAGATACGCAGTATTTT.

The chain carries TRBV3-1 and TRBJ1-2, with D unclear. The CDR3 runs to 15 residues. V was pared by 5 bases and J by 2 bases, with 15 bases between. Germline lookup yields CDR1 LGHDT and CDR2 YNNKEL (reference sequence). The CDR3 DNA follows: TGTGCCAGCAGCTCGAGTTTCAACAGCAACTATGGCTACACCTTC. Its translation: CASSSSFNSNYGYTF.

This chain uses TRBV29-1 with TRBJ2-7, with 9 bases lining up with TRBD1. Germline V gene lookup returns CDR1 SQVTM and CDR2 ANQGSEA. The V gene end was trimmed by 6 bases and the J gene end by 6 bases; junction bases not matched to a gene: 6. The CDR3 loop spans 12 amino acids. CDR3 in amino acids: CSVSGTGSEQYF. As DNA, the CDR3 is TGCAGCGTGTCCGGGACAGGGAGCGAGCAGTACTTC.

The table lists this clonotype with many counts. The chain uses TRBV20-1 and TRBJ1-1; 7 bases are shared with TRBD1. The V and J ends lost 6 bases and 7 bases, in that order; junction bases with no gene match: 14. The CDR3 totals 14 residues. Germline lookup yields CDR1 DFQATT and CDR2 SNEGSKA (reference sequence). The CDR3 nucleotides read TGCAGTGCCAGGGGGGCCAGGGAGGGTTTTGAAGCTTTCTTT. Protein: CSARGAREGFEAFF.

This rearrangement joins TRBV5-5 to TRBJ2-2, with 12 bases lining up with TRBD2. J was trimmed by 6 bases and V by 1 base; bases with no gene match: 10. The CDR3 runs to 18 residues. Germline CDR1 is SGHKS and CDR2 is YYEKEE (reference sequence). The CDR3 DNA reads TGTGCCAGCAGCTTGACGACTAGCGGGAGAAATCGGGCCGGGGAGCTGTTTTTT. Its protein product is CASSLTTSGRNRAGELFF.

The chain joins TRBV20-1 to TRBJ2-7, with a possible D match to TRBD2 (6 bases). CDR3 length: 12 amino acids. V was clipped by 6 bases and J by 3 bases, with 12 bases between them. Germline CDR1 is DFQATT and CDR2 is SNEGSKA (reference sequence). The CDR3, as DNA: TGCAGTGCCGCCGGGCGGGGCTACGAGCAGTACTTC. This codes for CSAAGRGYEQYF.

The chain has TRBV28 and TRBJ2-5; 10 bases fit TRBD1. Germline lookup yields CDR1 MDHEN and CDR2 SYDVKM. Trimming cost V 7 bases and J 4 bases; bases outside gene matches: 9. The length of the CDR3 is 15 residues. Written as DNA, the CDR3 is TGTGCCAGCAAGGGGAGGACAGGGGGAAGAGAGACCCAGTACTTC. This gives the protein CASKGRTGGRETQYF.

This clonotype was observed a handful of times. The chain's CDR3 is CASSREGQATDTQYF. CDR3 DNA: TGCGCCAGCAGCCGGGAGGGACAGGCCACAGATACGCAGTATTTT. V usage is TRBV5-1 and J usage is TRBJ2-3; D possibly matches TRBD1 or TRBD2 (8 bases each). The germline CDR1 and CDR2 sequences are SGHRS and YFSETQ. This CDR3 region has 15 residues. V was clipped by 4 bases and J by 2 bases, with 14 bases between them.

In its sample, this clonotype was seen many times. The chain combines TRBV30 with TRBJ1-2; 8 nucleotides match TRBD1. The CDR3 totals 13 residues. The V segment lost 3 bases and the J segment 6 bases; nucleotides outside the gene matches: 6. CDR1 is GTSNPN, CDR2 SVGIG, per germline (reference sequence). This chain's CDR3 is CAWSATGDHGYTF. CDR3 in DNA: TGTGCCTGGAGCGCGACAGGGGACCATGGCTACACCTTC.